Below are 22 T cell receptor beta chains sequenced from a single sample in a study of regulatory T cells in long-lasting Graves disease. As to time point: persistent/refractory GD, antithyroid drugs over 5 years with positive TRAb. Generation of the TCR library employed RNA extracted from PBMCs. Arm-PCR of CDR3 regions and iRepertoire HTBI primers were used to build TCR beta libraries. From the multiplex PCR reads, TCRdb called clonotypes with MiXCR, one entry per CDR3 protein. The sample lists a few hundred thousand distinct CDR3 sequences, 20% to 25% occurring once. Sequenced here: peripheral blood mononuclear cells (PBMCs), sampled when the disease was refractory, from a patient treated with antithyroid drugs. The receptor source for this set is a female donor with Graves disease.

The chain recombines TRBV7-2 with TRBJ1-6; 10 bases line up with TRBD1. CDR3 length equals 14 residues. V lost 3 bases to trimming and J lost 8 bases; unmatched junction nucleotides: 1. CDR1 is SGHTA, CDR2 FQGNSA, per germline. The CDR3 sequence is CASSLGQGYSPLHF. For the CDR3, the DNA is TGTGCCAGCAGCTTGGGACAGGGGTATTCACCCCTCCACTTT.

The V and J genes are TRBV20-1 and TRBJ2-7; 8 bases map to TRBD2. J lost 5 bases, V lost 0 bases, and 6 bases had no gene match. Germline V gives CDR1 DFQATT, CDR2 SNEGSKA (reference sequence). The CDR3 extends over 14 amino acids. For the CDR3, the DNA is TGCAGTGCTAGAGATCCGGGAGGGCGGAACGAGCAGTACTTC. Translation: CSARDPGGRNEQYF.

The V call is TRBV5-1, the J call TRBJ1-2; D is perhaps TRBD1 (5 bases). V lost 2 bases and J 5 bases, leaving 13 bases between the germline ends. The CDR3 contains 14 residues. The germline V gene encodes CDR1 SGHRS and CDR2 YFSETQ. The CDR3 is CASSFRGSGYGYTF. The CDR3 DNA sequence: TGCGCCAGCAGCTTTCGCGGTTCAGGGTATGGCTACACCTTC.

This chain joins TRBV19 and TRBJ1-1; no reliable D call. Germline CDR1 reads LNHDA; CDR2 reads SQIVND (reference sequence). V was clipped by 5 bases and J by 0 bases, with 7 bases between them. This CDR3 region has 13 residues. The CDR3 reads CASSVGLNTEAFF. The CDR3 DNA follows: TGTGCCAGTAGTGTAGGATTGAACACTGAAGCTTTCTTT.

The chain carries TRBV11-2 and TRBJ2-7; tentatively, D is TRBD2 (6 bases). Germline values: CDR1 SGHAT, CDR2 FQNNGV. The CDR3 totals 16 residues. With 5 bases removed from V and 2 bases from J, the gap between germline ends came to 19 bases. This CDR3 is CASSHSGGRPPYEQYF. The CDR3 region has the DNA TGTGCCAGCAGCCACAGTGGAGGGAGGCCTCCCTACGAGCAGTACTTC.

The gene calls are TRBV12-3 or TRBV12-4 and TRBJ1-5; no firm D call. The ends were cut back, 3 bases at V and 3 bases at J, with 6 bases in the middle. The CDR3 sequence is 13 residues long. CDR3 bases: TGTGCCAGCAGTTTGTACATCAATCAGCCCCAGCATTTT. Protein sequence: CASSLYINQPQHF.

In its sample, this clonotype was seen many times. V and J are TRBV6-1 and TRBJ1-1; unclear D gene. The CDR3 length is 16 residues. Per germline, CDR1 MNHNS and CDR2 SASEGT. With 6 bases removed from V and 0 bases from J, the gap between germline ends came to 17 bases. The CDR3 DNA follows: TGTGCCAGCAGACCCCTGACCGGGTCCATGAACACTGAAGCTTTCTTT. Protein product: CASRPLTGSMNTEAFF.

There are many counts of this clonotype. Written as DNA, the CDR3 is TGTGCCAGCAGTGAAGCGCCTCAGGGACTAGCGGTCTACGAGCAGTACTTC. Translating gives CASSEAPQGLAVYEQYF. V and J are TRBV2 and TRBJ2-7; 11 bases are a match to TRBD2. The CDR3 runs to 17 residues. Per germline, CDR1 SNHLY and CDR2 FYNNEI. V lost 0 bases, J lost 3 bases, and 7 bases stayed unmatched.

This clonotype was picked up a small number of times. The rearrangement links TRBV28 to TRBJ2-3; the match to TRBD2 covers 7 bases. The CDR3 has 18 residues. The junction had 17 bases not matched to a gene; V was cut back by 5 bases and J by 3 bases. The germline CDR1 and CDR2 sequences are MDHEN and SYDVKM. CDR3 sequence (DNA): TGTGCCAGCAGTCTCCGTCGCAGGCGGGAGATCGAAACAGATACGCAGTATTTT. This sequence encodes CASSLRRRREIETDTQYF.

This clonotype showed up just a few times. The CDR3 DNA reads as TGTGCCTGGAGTGTAGCAGGGCTATTCGACGAGCAGTACTTC. As protein: CAWSVAGLFDEQYF. The rearrangement uses TRBV30 and TRBJ2-7; D might be TRBD1 (5 bases). In germline, CDR1 is GTSNPN, CDR2 SVGIG (reference sequence). V lost 0 bases, J lost 5 bases, and 14 bases lay in between. CDR3 length equals 14 residues.

Ten or more counts support this clonotype. The gene calls are TRBV28 and TRBJ2-5; no definite D call. Germline lookup yields CDR1 MDHEN and CDR2 SYDVKM. V shed 2 bases and J shed 2 bases, with 9 bases lying between them. The CDR3 has 14 residues. The CDR3 region is CASSLAASQETQYF. Here the CDR3 DNA reads TGTGCCAGCAGTTTAGCGGCATCTCAAGAGACCCAGTACTTC.

The table lists this clonotype with a few counts. This sequence joins TRBV7-9 and TRBJ2-5; 7 bases fit TRBD2. The V segment lost 5 bases and the J segment 0 bases; nucleotides outside the gene matches: 3. Germline CDR1 is SEHNR and CDR2 is FQNEAQ (reference sequence). The length of the CDR3 is 14 residues. As DNA, the CDR3 is TGTGCCAGCAGCCCAGGACTAGACCAAGAGACCCAGTACTTC. Translated, it gives CASSPGLDQETQYF.

The CDR3 DNA reads as TGTGCCAGCATTCGACTTTTGGGGGGGGAGGCAGATACGCAGTATTTT. This gives the protein CASIRLLGGEADTQYF. The gene calls are TRBV2 and TRBJ2-3, with 7 bases matching TRBD2. The V gene end was trimmed by 7 bases and the J gene end by 4 bases; junction bases not matched to a gene: 14. CDR1 and CDR2 (germline): SNHLY, FYNNEI. CDR3 length: 16 residues.

This clonotype appeared a few times. The chain couples TRBV20-1 to TRBJ2-2; D gene ambiguous. Germline V CDR1 and CDR2: DFQATT, SNEGSKA (reference sequence). V was shortened by 0 bases and J by 3 bases, with 11 bases between the two germline ends. The CDR3 spans 15 residues. The CDR3 reads CSARDRRLDTGELFF. CDR3 coding DNA: TGCAGTGCTAGAGATAGGAGACTTGACACCGGGGAGCTGTTTTTT.

In this sample, this clonotype turned up a few times. The rearrangement joins TRBV9 to TRBJ1-1; D ambiguous. Looked up from germline, CDR1 is SGDLS and CDR2 is YYNGEE. CDR3 length equals 13 residues. Trimming removed 3 bases at V and 4 bases at J, with 10 bases between. CDR3 nucleotide sequence: TGTGCCAGCAGCGCGGACGGTTTCACTGAAGCTTTCTTT. Residues: CASSADGFTEAFF.

A few counts support this clonotype. V usage is TRBV18 and J usage is TRBJ2-7, with D possibly matching TRBD1 (5 bases). This CDR3 region has 14 residues. Germline V gene data show CDR1 as KGHSH and CDR2 as LQKENI. Trimming removed 0 bases at V and 5 bases at J, with 11 bases between. In DNA, the CDR3 is TGTGCCAGCTCACCACCGTTGTCAGGGAACGAGCAGTACTTC. It specifies CASSPPLSGNEQYF.

This chain uses TRBV10-3 with TRBJ2-7; 8 nucleotides align to TRBD1. The CDR3 loop spans 14 amino acids. Germline trimming cut 5 bases from V and 4 bases from J; bases unmatched to any gene: 7. The germline gives CDR1 ENHRY, CDR2 SYGVKD. This CDR3 reads CAISSGTGFYEQYF. In DNA form, the CDR3 reads TGTGCCATCAGTTCCGGGACAGGTTTTTACGAGCAGTACTTC.

Comment on this clonotype: A much more abundant neighbour one base away suggests this may be a read error. This chain links TRBV25-1 with TRBJ2-7; D might be TRBD1 (5 bases). In germline, CDR1 is MGHDK, CDR2 SYGVNS. The CDR3 extends over 14 amino acids. The CDR3 nucleotides are TGTGCCGGCAGTGAATACACAGGCTCCTACGAGCAGTACTTC. Translated, it gives CAGSEYTGSYEQYF.

At least ten counts were recorded for this clonotype. The chain joins TRBV20-1 to TRBJ2-5; 13 bases are shared with TRBD2. Per germline, CDR1 DFQATT and CDR2 SNEGSKA (reference sequence). The CDR3 extends over 16 amino acids. V lost 6 bases and J lost 5; bases outside the gene matches: 12. DNA for the CDR3: TGCAGTGCGTCCGGGACTAGCGGGAAGGTGCTGGAGACCCAGTACTTC. It yields the protein CSASGTSGKVLETQYF.

This clonotype has ten or more counts. The genes are TRBV28 and TRBJ1-5, with a possible D match to TRBD1 (6 bases). CDR3 size: 13 residues. CDR1 and CDR2 from the germline V gene are MDHEN and SYDVKM. V lost 7 bases and J 4 bases, leaving 11 bases between the germline ends. The chain's CDR3 is CASTQGKNQPQHF. The DNA of the CDR3 is TGTGCCAGCACCCAGGGGAAGAATCAGCCCCAGCATTTT.

The J gene is TRBJ2-3, the V gene TRBV6-2 or TRBV6-3; 9 bases are a match to TRBD2. Germline trimming cut 7 bases from V and 5 bases from J; bases unmatched to any gene: 10. CDR1 MNHEY and CDR2 SVGEGT come from the germline V gene. The CDR3 length is 15 residues. The CDR3 DNA sequence: TGTGCCAGCAACGAAATAGCGGGAGAACTAGATACGCAGTATTTT. Translation: CASNEIAGELDTQYF.

J is TRBJ1-3 and V is TRBV29-1; perhaps TRBD1 as D (5 bases). V was pared by 3 bases and J by 4 bases, with 10 bases between. Germline assignment: CDR1 SQVTM and CDR2 ANQGSEA. This CDR3 is built from 13 residues. The CDR3 region has the DNA TGCAGCGTTGAGATGGGGCAAGGAAACACCATATATTTT. Protein product: CSVEMGQGNTIYF.